This TCR beta chain is drawn from a study of low-dose radiotherapy and immunotherapy resistance in tumors. Study at large: With 1 Gy per fraction every two weeks, Cohort 2 accumulated 13 Gy across 26 weeks. It was every two weeks, one day before radiation and immunotherapy, that intravenous cyclophosphamide 200 mg/m2 was given.

Germline-derived CDR1 and CDR2 are MNHEY and SMNVEV (reference sequence). V was pared by 6 bases and J by 0 bases, with 5 bases of the junction left unmatched. The CDR3 length is 16 residues. Documented time point: before trial treatment. It was nivolumab, ipilimumab, aspirin, low-dose cyclophosphamide and low-dose radiotherapy that donors received. This clonotype has only a few counts. Alpha- and beta-chain coverage of first-strand cDNA came from TRAV- and TRBV-specific primers. The authors ran about 21 PCR cycles to amplify TCRs with a constant-region primer and V-primer adapter. The mRNA that was isolated underwent amplification by in vitro transcription. TCRdb itself ran the reads through MiXCR, one entry per CDR3 protein. This sample has nearly 95,000 distinct CDR3 sequences, with 9.4% found just once.

Here the sequenced sample was PBMCs, taken before treatment. The chain is built from TRBV27 and TRBJ2-6; 7 bases fit TRBD2. The receptor was isolated from a male donor with prostate cancer. CDR3 in DNA: TGTGCCAGCAGATCCGGGGACTACTCTGGGGCCAACGTCCTGACTTTC. Its protein product is CASRSGDYSGANVLTF.